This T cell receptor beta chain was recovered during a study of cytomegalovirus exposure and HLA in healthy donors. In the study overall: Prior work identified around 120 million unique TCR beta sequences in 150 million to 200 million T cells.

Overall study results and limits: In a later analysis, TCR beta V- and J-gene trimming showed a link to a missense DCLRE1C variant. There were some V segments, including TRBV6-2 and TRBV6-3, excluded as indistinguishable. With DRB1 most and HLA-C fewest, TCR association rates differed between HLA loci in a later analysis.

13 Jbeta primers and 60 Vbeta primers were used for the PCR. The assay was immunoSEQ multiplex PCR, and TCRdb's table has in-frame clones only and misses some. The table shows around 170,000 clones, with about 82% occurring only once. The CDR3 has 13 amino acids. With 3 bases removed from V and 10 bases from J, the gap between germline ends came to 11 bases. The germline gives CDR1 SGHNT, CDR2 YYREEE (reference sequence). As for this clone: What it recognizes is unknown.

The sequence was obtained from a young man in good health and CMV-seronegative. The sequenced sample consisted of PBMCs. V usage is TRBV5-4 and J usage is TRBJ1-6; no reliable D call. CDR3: CASSSAGDSPLHF. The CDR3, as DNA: TGTGCCAGCAGCTCGGCGGGTGACTCACCCCTCCACTTT.